The 19 T cell receptor beta chains presented below share a single source sample, sequenced in a study of beta chain features in type 1 diabetes (dated by TCRdb to 2017 to 2018). Findings and caveats that apply to the study as a whole: Type 1 diabetes patients showed a moderate but significant shortening of TCRB CDR3 length in all four CD4+ subsets.

Libraries came from the immunoSEQ multiplex PCR assay. The entire isolated RNA was reverse transcribed using the High Capacity cDNA Reverse Transcription Kit, and thus expressed TCRB transcripts were sequenced. The table comes from immuneACCESS by way of TCRdb, which keeps in-frame sequences with V and J called. Part of the clones is missing from these tables; in studies checked, under half for an unresolved V gene and the rest for unknown reasons. The sample contains about 48,000 clones, around 45% of them found a single time. Clones ranked in the top ten supply 1.4% of the sample. The antigens these receptors bind are not known. Sequencing was performed on Tregs from blood. Interpreted using the paper, the cell subset or site label stands for: regulatory CD4+ T cells. Receptors originate from a man aged 25-45 years with type 1 diabetes.

This clone was picked up one time. The genes are TRBV6-1 and TRBJ2-7, with 10 bases lining up with TRBD1. CDR1 and CDR2 from the germline V gene are MNHNS and SASEGT. Trimming took 4 bases from V and 6 from J; bases not matched to a gene: 6. The CDR3 length is 14 residues. CDR3 residues: CASSGQGALSEQYF. CDR3 DNA: TGTGCCAGCAGTGGACAGGGGGCTCTGAGCGAGCAGTACTTC.

As DNA, the CDR3 is TGTGCCAGCAGCATCCCTAGCACAGATACGCAGTATTTT. Its translation is CASSIPSTDTQYF. The rearrangement uses TRBV7-9 and TRBJ2-3; D uncertain. The CDR3 has 13 amino acids. Trimming stripped 5 bases from V and 0 bases from J, with 6 bases between. CDR1 and CDR2 (germline): SEHNR, FQNEAQ (reference sequence).

The genes are TRBV5-6 and TRBJ2-2, with a possible D match to TRBD2 (5 bases). V gave up 2 bases and J gave up 7 bases, with 9 bases separating them. The CDR3 sequence is 13 residues long. Germline assignment: CDR1 SGHDT and CDR2 YYEEEE. In DNA, the CDR3 is TGTGCCAGCAGCTTTGCAGGAGGCGGGGAGCTGTTTTTT. Amino acids: CASSFAGGGELFF.

The rearrangement joins TRBV6-1 to TRBJ2-7; TRBD2 aligns across 8 bases. In germline, CDR1 is MNHNS, CDR2 SASEGT. J was trimmed by 6 bases and V by 6 bases; bases with no gene match: 4. This CDR3 is built from 12 residues. CDR3 region: CASRREGREQYF. CDR3 DNA sequence: TGTGCCAGCAGACGGGAGGGCCGCGAGCAGTACTTC.

This clone was observed a handful of times. J is TRBJ2-1 and V is TRBV5-1, with TRBD2 matching over 13 bases. In germline, CDR1 is SGHRS, CDR2 YFSETQ. The CDR3 runs to 19 residues. V was clipped by 4 bases and J by 0 bases; unmatched bases: 10. The CDR3 DNA follows: TGCGCCAGCAGCGCCGGGACTAGCGGGACAATACTCTCCTACAATGAGCAGTTCTTC. This sequence encodes CASSAGTSGTILSYNEQFF.

V is TRBV12-5 and J is TRBJ2-1; 11 nucleotides line up with TRBD2. The CDR3 has 19 residues. Germline CDR1 reads LGHNT; CDR2 reads FRNRAP. J gave up 0 bases and V 4 bases, and 11 bases lay outside the gene matches. The DNA of the CDR3 is TGTGCTAGTGGTTCGCCCACTAGCGGGGGTTTAAGCTCCTACAATGAGCAGTTCTTC. It yields the protein CASGSPTSGGLSSYNEQFF.

This clone came up a few times. This chain links TRBV30 with TRBJ2-1; tentatively, D is TRBD1 (6 bases). V lost 3 bases and J 7 bases, leaving 13 bases between the germline ends. From germline, CDR1 is GTSNPN and CDR2 SVGIG (reference sequence). The CDR3 spans 13 residues. Here the CDR3 DNA reads TGTGCCTGGAGCCTAACCAGGGGAAATGAGCAGTTCTTC. Its translation is CAWSLTRGNEQFF.

This chain uses TRBV7-3 with TRBJ2-3, with 7 bases lining up with TRBD2. Trimming at V came to 6 bases and at J to 5 bases, leaving 14 bases not matched to a gene. The CDR3 covers 16 residues. Germline V gene lookup returns CDR1 SGHTA and CDR2 FQGTGA. The CDR3 DNA sequence: TGTGCCAGCAGTTTGGGCCATCCCGGCGGGGGAGATACGCAGTATTTT. This translates into CASSLGHPGGGDTQYF.

The chain couples TRBV7-2 to TRBJ2-1, with 8 bases fitting TRBD2. Losses at the gene ends were 5 bases for V and 10 bases for J; bases not matched to a gene: 13. This CDR3 region has 15 residues. Per the germline V gene, CDR1 is SGHTA and CDR2 is FQGNSA. The CDR3 loop reads CASSRGTSRLGEQFF. CDR3 DNA: TGTGCCAGCAGCCGCGGGACTAGTCGGTTGGGCGAGCAGTTCTTC.

This clone was observed a handful of times. The chain joins TRBV7-9 to TRBJ2-2, with TRBD2 as a possible D gene (5 bases). The germline V gene has CDR1 SEHNR and CDR2 FQNEAQ (reference sequence). The CDR3 has 12 residues. CDR3 residues: CGGQAFTGELFF. The DNA of the CDR3 is TGTGGAGGGCAGGCGTTCACCGGGGAGCTGTTTTTT.

The V call is TRBV7-9, the J call TRBJ2-5, with 7 bases fitting TRBD1. Trimming took 5 bases from V and 1 from J; bases not matched to a gene: 4. In germline, CDR1 is SEHNR, CDR2 FQNEAQ (reference sequence). This CDR3 contains 14 residues. DNA of the CDR3: TGTGCCAGCAGCCACGGACAGGTCCAAGAGACCCAGTACTTC. Translating it yields CASSHGQVQETQYF.

This sequence joins TRBV19 and TRBJ2-3, with D possibly TRBD2 on 6 matching bases. Germline loops: CDR1 LNHDA, CDR2 SQIVND (reference sequence). The V and J ends lost 5 bases and 4 bases respectively, with 10 bases between them. The CDR3 runs 13 residues. CDR3 region: CASSVTRADTQYF. For the CDR3, the DNA is TGTGCCAGTAGTGTGACTAGAGCAGATACGCAGTATTTT.

This chain uses TRBV5-6 with TRBJ2-5; 7 nucleotides agree with TRBD2. V was clipped by 1 base and J by 4 bases; unmatched bases: 7. Germline loops: CDR1 SGHDT, CDR2 YYEEEE. This CDR3 is 15 amino acids long. The chain's CDR3 is CASSLRGPGGETQYF. CDR3 sequence (DNA): TGTGCCAGCAGCTTGAGAGGCCCGGGAGGAGAGACCCAGTACTTC.

The J gene is TRBJ2-1, the V gene TRBV7-2; D perhaps matches TRBD1 (5 bases). The germline CDR1 and CDR2 sequences are SGHTA and FQGNSA. The V end lost 5 bases, the J end lost 6 bases, and 11 bases lay between the germline ends. The CDR3 is 13 amino acids. The CDR3 coding sequence is TGTGCCAGCAGCCCCTGGGGCGGCAATGAGCAGTTCTTC. Its translation is CASSPWGGNEQFF.

CDR3 residues: CASSYGRAPLFTEAFF. The DNA for the CDR3 is TGTGCCAGCAGTTACGGCAGGGCACCCTTGTTCACTGAAGCTTTCTTT. The chain recombines TRBV6-5 with TRBJ1-1; D is possibly TRBD1 (5 bases). This CDR3 has 16 amino acids. CDR1 and CDR2 (germline): MNHEY, SVGAGI. The V end lost 2 bases, the J end lost 4 bases, and 17 bases lay between the germline ends.

V gene TRBV14 combines with J gene TRBJ2-3; 14 bases are shared with TRBD2. The V and J ends lost 3 bases and 5 bases, in that order; junction bases with no gene match: 4. CDR1 and CDR2 from the germline V gene are SGHDN and FVKESK. This CDR3 has 16 amino acids. For the CDR3, the DNA is TGTGCCAGCAGCCATGGCGGGACTAGCGGGAGAGATACGCAGTATTTT. Translating gives CASSHGGTSGRDTQYF.

This clone was counted only a few times. The chain carries TRBV30 and TRBJ2-7, with D maybe TRBD1 (5 bases). Looked up from germline, CDR1 is GTSNPN and CDR2 is SVGIG (reference sequence). The CDR3 totals 11 residues. CDR3 nucleotide sequence: TGTGGGGGCGGATACTCCTACGAGCAGTACTTC. Residues: CGGGYSYEQYF.

The gene calls are TRBV5-1 and TRBJ1-3; 7 bases align to TRBD1. This CDR3 is 14 amino acids long. Per germline, CDR1 SGHRS and CDR2 YFSETQ. V lost 2 bases and J lost 2; bases outside the gene matches: 1. CDR3 residues: CASSFQGAGNTIYF. CDR3 DNA sequence: TGCGCCAGCAGCTTCCAGGGGGCTGGAAACACCATATATTTT.

This clone was observed a handful of times. Within the sample, other DNA sequences also encode this same CDR3. The chain joins TRBV18 to TRBJ1-1; TRBD1 might be the D (5 bases). The CDR3 extends over 15 amino acids. Germline lookup yields CDR1 KGHSH and CDR2 LQKENI. With 6 bases removed from V and 1 base from J, the gap between germline ends came to 15 bases. CDR3 sequence reads: CASSLSPTENTEAFF. The CDR3, as DNA: TGTGCCAGCTCCCTGTCTCCGACAGAGAACACTGAAGCTTTCTTT. Looking up the rest from reference TRBV18 and TRBJ1-1 gives the full variable domain: NAGVMQNPRHLVRRRGQEARLRCSPMKGHSHVYWYRQLPEEGLKFMVYLQKENIIDESGMPKERFSAEFPKEGPSILRIQQVVRGDSAAYFCASSLSPTENTEAFFGQGTRLTVV.